This T cell receptor (beta chain) was obtained from a study of blood T cell repertoires in COVID-19. Study-level information: The samples span acute and convalescent COVID-19 from the United States, Italy and Spain. Sources were T cells, B-cell-depleted T cells, or PBMCs; the material itself was cDNA or gDNA.

This clone was seen just once. This CDR3 has 14 residues. The V gene's germline CDR1 is MNHEY and CDR2 SVGEGT. The germline V and J ends were trimmed by 2 bases and 7 bases, with 12 bases remaining between them. In the original workflow: Using reference gene primer amplification, nucleated cell counts were estimated. Only in-frame clones appear in the TCRdb table, and some are missing; sequencing was by immunoSEQ multiplex PCR. That table is the source of V, J and clone size, and D and trimming were worked out from the DNA. Seen here are about 180,000 clones, over 75% observed once, and the top ten hold 3.3%.

The source of this sequence is a man between 60 and 75 years old with acute or convalescent COVID-19. Sequencing used peripheral blood. The rearrangement links TRBV6-2 or TRBV6-3 to TRBJ1-5; D possibly corresponds to TRBD1 (6 bases). The CDR3 sequence is CASSYGAGEQPQHF. The DNA of the CDR3 is TGTGCCAGCAGTTACGGGGCAGGGGAGCAGCCCCAGCATTTT.